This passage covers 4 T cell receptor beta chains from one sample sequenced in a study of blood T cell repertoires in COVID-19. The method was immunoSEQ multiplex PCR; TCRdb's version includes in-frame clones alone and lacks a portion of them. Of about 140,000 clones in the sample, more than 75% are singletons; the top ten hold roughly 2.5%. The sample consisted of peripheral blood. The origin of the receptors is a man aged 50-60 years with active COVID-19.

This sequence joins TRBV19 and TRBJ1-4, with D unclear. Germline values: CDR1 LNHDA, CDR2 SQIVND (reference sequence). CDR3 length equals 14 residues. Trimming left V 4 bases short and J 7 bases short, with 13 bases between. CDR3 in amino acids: CASSTVETGEKLFF. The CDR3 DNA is TGTGCCAGTAGTACCGTGGAGACCGGTGAAAAACTGTTTTTT.

The chain's CDR3 is CASSPYRGAGEQYF. Written as DNA, the CDR3 is TGTGCCAGCTCACCATATCGCGGGGCGGGAGAGCAGTACTTC. The rearrangement uses TRBV18 and TRBJ2-7, with a weak D call TRBD2 (6 bases). V lost 2 bases to trimming and J lost 7 bases, with 15 bases between them. The length of the CDR3 is 14 residues. The germline CDR1 and CDR2 sequences are KGHSH and LQKENI.

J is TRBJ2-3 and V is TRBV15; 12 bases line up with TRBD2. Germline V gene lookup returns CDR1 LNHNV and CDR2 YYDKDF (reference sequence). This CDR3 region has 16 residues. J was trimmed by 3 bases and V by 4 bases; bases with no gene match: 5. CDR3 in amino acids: CATSTGLAGTTDTQYF. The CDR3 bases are TGTGCCACCAGCACCGGACTAGCGGGGACAACAGATACGCAGTATTTT.

The CDR3 nucleotides are TGTGCCAGCATGGCGGGAGGTACCTACAATGAGCAGTTCTTC. This codes for CASMAGGTYNEQFF. The chain couples TRBV3-1 (or the pseudogene TRBV3-2) to TRBJ2-1; 8 nucleotides align to TRBD2. The CDR3 extends over 14 amino acids. Germline values: CDR1 LGHDT, CDR2 YNNKEL (reference sequence). With 7 bases clipped from V and 2 bases from J, the junction kept 4 bases outside the gene matches.